This T cell receptor beta chain appears in the sequencing data of a study of early T cells in non-severe SARS-CoV-2 infection. Overall study: The chains were unpaired, and the sequenced material was bulk RNA from unsorted whole blood.

As regards this clonotype: Its antigen remains unidentified.

This CDR3 region has 14 residues. The V gene's germline CDR1 is SGHTA and CDR2 FQGNSA. The V and J ends lost 3 bases and 3 bases respectively, with 11 bases between them. Notes on the study in general: VDJdb-based matching was biased toward anti-spike CD8 responses and missed private and CD4 specificities.

cDNA molecules, individually, were tagged with unique molecular identifiers. TCRdb passed the 5' RACE reads through MiXCR, listing each CDR3 protein once. The table includes more than 50,000 distinct CDR3 sequences, roughly 12% detected once. The gene calls are TRBV7-2 and TRBJ2-5; TRBD1 is a possible D gene (6 bases). Sequencing was performed on whole blood. The receptor's source is an adult who was a healthcare worker with PCR-confirmed SARS-CoV-2 infection or an uninfected control (not recorded which). The CDR3: CASSLDGTKETQYF. Here the CDR3 DNA reads TGTGCCAGCAGCTTGGACGGGACAAAAGAGACCCAGTACTTC.